This T cell receptor (beta chain) was found in a study of CD8+ T cells in alopecia areata. Whole-study findings and limits: Especially in alopecia totalis/universalis, lesional scalp showed greater clonality than normal scalp did.

This clone was found a few times. Its antigen is currently unknown. Reverse transcribed after extraction, RNA yielded cDNA as the sequencing template. Only in-frame clones appear in the TCRdb table, and some are missing; sequencing was by immunoSEQ multiplex PCR. The profile shows about 150,000 clones, around 50% of them singletons. The CDR3 contains 16 residues. Germline lookup yields CDR1 SGHTA and CDR2 FQGTGA. Trimming took off 6 bases at V and 0 bases at J, with 14 bases between the two ends. The sample taken for sequencing was CD4+ T cells sorted from blood. This chain links TRBV7-3 with TRBJ2-2, with D uncertain. The origin of this receptor is a human donor with alopecia areata. CDR3 DNA sequence: TGTGCCAGCAGACCTCGGAGCGCGTCGAACACCGGGGAGCTGTTTTTT. This translates into CASRPRSASNTGELFF.